Listed below are T cell receptor beta chains from one sample, sequenced in a study of human T cells and chemical hapten exposure. TCRdb re-analysed the RACE reads in MiXCR, keeping a single row per CDR3 protein. The sample holds 350,000 or so distinct CDR3 sequences, approximately 6.9% seen once. The sample was whole blood, taken in connection with sensitization to the hapten diphenylcyclopropenone (DPC). Receptors originate from a woman under 30 with alopecia areata. Some clones in this sample may be carry-over from other donors' samples. The CDR3 runs from the conserved cysteine through the conserved F or W. D genes are given only for firm matches. Clone size is shown for a subset of rows, as once, few, many or a class of expanded clone.

j_call v_call d_call clone_size cdr3_nt cdr3_aa
TRBJ2-2 TRBV27 . . TGTGCCAGCAGTTTAAATGGGCAGGGGCTCGGGGCCACCGGGGAGCTGTTTTTT CASSLNGQGLGATGELFF
TRBJ1-4 TRBV4-2 . . TGTGCCAGCAGCCAAGAAAGGTTGGAAAAACTGTTTTTT CASSQERLEKLFF
TRBJ2-7 TRBV5-1 . many TGCGCCAGCAGCCCCGGCGGGGTTCTCTCCTACGAGCAGTACTTC CASSPGGVLSYEQYF
TRBJ2-6 TRBV6-2/TRBV6-3 . few TGTGCCAGCAGTTACTCTGGCTTCTCTGGGGCCAACGTCCTGACTTTC CASSYSGFSGANVLTF
TRBJ1-5 TRBV12-3/TRBV12-4 TRBD1 many TGTGCCAGCAGTCCTTCCGGACAGGCTAGCCAGCCCCAGCATTTT CASSPSGQASQPQHF
TRBJ2-5 TRBV5-6 . few TGTGCCAGCACTTCACCCCGGGACATCGAGTACTTC CASTSPRDIEYF
TRBJ1-2 TRBV6-1 . few TGTGCCAGCACTACAGGGTCCAGCTATGGCTACACCTTC CASTTGSSYGYTF
TRBJ2-7 TRBV15 TRBD1 few TGTGCCACCAGCAGAGATGGGGACAGCCTTAAGAGCTCCTACGAGCAGTACTTC CATSRDGDSLKSSYEQYF
TRBJ2-7 TRBV6-6 TRBD1 few TGTGCCAGCAGTTACCCCCAGGGGGCTATCTACGAGCAGTACTTC CASSYPQGAIYEQYF
TRBJ2-3 TRBV11-2 . . TGTGCCAGCAGCTTCACCCCCGCGGGGAGGAAGACAGATACGCAGTATTTT CASSFTPAGRKTDTQYF
TRBJ1-1 TRBV4-1 . . TGCGCCAGCAGCCGAGGATGGTCCGGGACGATCACTGAAGCTTTCTTT CASSRGWSGTITEAFF
TRBJ2-2 TRBV7-2 . many TGTGCCAGCAGCTTAAGTCCCCAGTCCGGGGAGCTGTTTTTT CASSLSPQSGELFF
TRBJ2-3 TRBV10-3 . few TGTGCCATCAGTGACCAGAACACAGATACGCAGTATTTT CAISDQNTDTQYF
TRBJ2-3 TRBV10-3 . many TGTGCCATCAGTGGGCGGGGAAGCACAGATACGCAGTATTTT CAISGRGSTDTQYF
TRBJ1-1 TRBV10-3 . many TGTGCCATCAGTGGCGAGGGGGATACTGAAGCTTTCTTT CAISGEGDTEAFF
TRBJ1-1 TRBV5-5 . few TGTGCCAGCAGCTTGCCGGTTTTGACAGAGAACACTGAAGCTTTCTTT CASSLPVLTENTEAFF
TRBJ1-1 TRBV29-1 TRBD1 many TGCAGCTCACAAAGGGGGTACAGGGGGCAAGAATCGGAAGCTTTCTTT CSSQRGYRGQESEAFF
TRBJ1-5 TRBV12-5 . . TGTGCTAGTGACCCCCATGAGCCCCAGCATTTT CASDPHEPQHF
TRBJ1-1 TRBV20-1 . . TGCAGTGCTAGGTTACACAGACCGAACACTGAAGCTTTCTTT CSARLHRPNTEAFF
TRBJ2-1 TRBV5-1 . few TGCGCCAGCAGCTTGGCTAGGGGCCGTGAGAATGAGCAGTTCTTC CASSLARGRENEQFF
TRBJ2-7 TRBV29-1 TRBD1 . TGCAGCGCTAGAGAGGGGGACAGGGGCTACGAGCAGTACTTC CSAREGDRGYEQYF
TRBJ2-3 TRBV5-6 TRBD2 few TGTGCCAGCAGCTGGGCGACTAGCGGGAGCACAGATACGCAGTATTTT CASSWATSGSTDTQYF
TRBJ2-7 TRBV6-6 . few TGTGCCAGCAGTTACTCGGGACTGGCGTCCTACGAGCAGTACTTC CASSYSGLASYEQYF
TRBJ2-7 TRBV20-1 . . TGCAGTGCTAGAGATTTCGCTGACTACGAGCAGTACTTC CSARDFADYEQYF
TRBJ1-1 TRBV5-1 TRBD1 few TGCGCCAGCAGCCCCCTGGACAGGAACTACATGAACACTGAAGCTTTCTTT CASSPLDRNYMNTEAFF
TRBJ2-3 TRBV6-2/TRBV6-3 TRBD1 many TGTGCCAGCAGCCGGGGACAGAGCACAGATACGCAGTATTTT CASSRGQSTDTQYF
TRBJ1-3 TRBV6-5 . few TGTGCCAGCAGTTACTCGATACAGGACCTTAACACCATATATTTT CASSYSIQDLNTIYF
TRBJ1-1 TRBV6-5 TRBD1 . TGTGCCAGCAGTCCCCCGGGACAGAAGAGTAGCACTGAAGCTTTCTTT CASSPPGQKSSTEAFF
TRBJ2-1 TRBV5-1 TRBD1 few TGCGCCAGCAGCGAGAACACAGGGGTCTATGAGCAGTTCTTC CASSENTGVYEQFF
TRBJ2-4 TRBV5-5 . . TGTGCCAGCAGCTTGGAGAGCATTCAGTACTTC CASSLESIQYF
TRBJ1-1 TRBV4-3 . few TGCGCCAGCAGCCAACAGAGCATGAACACTGAAGCTTTCTTT CASSQQSMNTEAFF
TRBJ2-3 TRBV6-5 . many TGTGCCAGCAGTCGGACGGGGGAAAGCACAGATACGCAGTATTTT CASSRTGESTDTQYF
TRBJ1-3 TRBV18 . few TGTGCCAGCTCACCTCACCCACAGGGCTCTGGAAACACCATATATTTT CASSPHPQGSGNTIYF
TRBJ2-1 TRBV20-1 TRBD2 few TGCAGTGCTTATCTAGCGGGCGGCTCCTACAATGAGCAGTTCTTC CSAYLAGGSYNEQFF
TRBJ2-1 TRBV7-3 . . TGTGCCAGCAGCCCCGACTCCGCATACAATGAGCAGTTCTTC CASSPDSAYNEQFF
TRBJ2-4 TRBV7-9 . many TGTGCCAGCAGCCATACAGGGACCCAAAACATTCAGTACTTC CASSHTGTQNIQYF
TRBJ2-3 TRBV7-3 . . TGTGCCAGCAGCCCCGGTTCTACAAGTGGGGATACGCAGTATTTT CASSPGSTSGDTQYF
TRBJ2-7 TRBV4-3 TRBD2 many TGCGCCAGCAGCGAAGCGCTAGCGGGGGCCTTTCCTTACGAGCAGTACTTC CASSEALAGAFPYEQYF
TRBJ2-3 TRBV27 TRBD1 many TGTGCCAGCAGTTTTTACCCCCGGGACAGGGGAGAGACAGATACGCAGTATTTT CASSFYPRDRGETDTQYF
TRBJ1-5 TRBV5-1 . many TGCGCCAGCAGCTTGGCAGGGGACTCCAATCAGCCCCAGCATTTT CASSLAGDSNQPQHF
TRBJ2-3 TRBV20-1 . . TGCAGTGCTAGAGATACGCGATCTAGCACAGATACGCAGTATTTT CSARDTRSSTDTQYF